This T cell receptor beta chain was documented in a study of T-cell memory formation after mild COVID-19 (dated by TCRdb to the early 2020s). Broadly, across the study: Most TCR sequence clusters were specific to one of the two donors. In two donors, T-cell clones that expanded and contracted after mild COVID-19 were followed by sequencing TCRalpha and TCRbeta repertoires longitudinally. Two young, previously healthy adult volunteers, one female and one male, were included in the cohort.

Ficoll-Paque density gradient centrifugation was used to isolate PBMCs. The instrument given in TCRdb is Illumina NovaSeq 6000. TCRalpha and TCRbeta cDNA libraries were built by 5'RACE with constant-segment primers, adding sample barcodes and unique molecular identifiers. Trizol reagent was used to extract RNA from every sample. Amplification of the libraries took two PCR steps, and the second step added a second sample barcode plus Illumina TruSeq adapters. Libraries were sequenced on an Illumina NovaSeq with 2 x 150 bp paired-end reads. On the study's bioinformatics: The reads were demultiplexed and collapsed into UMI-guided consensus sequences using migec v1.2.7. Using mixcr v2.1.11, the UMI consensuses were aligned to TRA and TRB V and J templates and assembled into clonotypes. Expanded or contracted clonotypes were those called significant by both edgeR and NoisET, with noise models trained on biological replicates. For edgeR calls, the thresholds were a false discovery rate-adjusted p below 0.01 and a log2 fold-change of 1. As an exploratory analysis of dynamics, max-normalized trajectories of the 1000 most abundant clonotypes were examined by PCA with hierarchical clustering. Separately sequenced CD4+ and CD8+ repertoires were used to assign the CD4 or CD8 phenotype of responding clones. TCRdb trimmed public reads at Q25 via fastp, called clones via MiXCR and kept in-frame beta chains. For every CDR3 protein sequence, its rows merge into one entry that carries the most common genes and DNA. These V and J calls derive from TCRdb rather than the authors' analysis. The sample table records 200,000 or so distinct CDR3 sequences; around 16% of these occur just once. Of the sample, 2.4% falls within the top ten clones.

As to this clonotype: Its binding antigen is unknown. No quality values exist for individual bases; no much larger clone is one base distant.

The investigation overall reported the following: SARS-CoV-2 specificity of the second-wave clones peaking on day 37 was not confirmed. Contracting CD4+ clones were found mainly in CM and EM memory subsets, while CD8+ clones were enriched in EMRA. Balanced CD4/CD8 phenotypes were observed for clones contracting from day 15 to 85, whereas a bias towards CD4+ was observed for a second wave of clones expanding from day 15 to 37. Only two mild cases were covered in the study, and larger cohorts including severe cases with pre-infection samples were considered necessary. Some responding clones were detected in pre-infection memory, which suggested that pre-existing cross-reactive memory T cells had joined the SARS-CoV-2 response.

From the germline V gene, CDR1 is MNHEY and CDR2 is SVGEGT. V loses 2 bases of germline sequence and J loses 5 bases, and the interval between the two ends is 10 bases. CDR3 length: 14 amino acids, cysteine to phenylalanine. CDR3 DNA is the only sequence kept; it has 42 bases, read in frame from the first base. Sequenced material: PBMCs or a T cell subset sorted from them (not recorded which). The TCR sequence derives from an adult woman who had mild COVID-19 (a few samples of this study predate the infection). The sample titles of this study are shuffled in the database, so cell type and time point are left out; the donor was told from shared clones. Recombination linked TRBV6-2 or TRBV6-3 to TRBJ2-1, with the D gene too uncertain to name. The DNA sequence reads TGTGCCAGCAGTTACAGGGTCTCTAACAATGAGCAGTTCTTC. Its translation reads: CASSYRVSNNEQFF.